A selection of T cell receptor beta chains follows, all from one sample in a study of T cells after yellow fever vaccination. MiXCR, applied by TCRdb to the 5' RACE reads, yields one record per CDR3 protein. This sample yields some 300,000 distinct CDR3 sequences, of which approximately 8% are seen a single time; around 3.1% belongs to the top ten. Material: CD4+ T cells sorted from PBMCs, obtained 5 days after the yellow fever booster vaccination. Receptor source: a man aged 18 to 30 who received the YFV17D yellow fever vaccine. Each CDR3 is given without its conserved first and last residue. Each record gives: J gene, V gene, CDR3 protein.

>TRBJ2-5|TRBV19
ASSISGVAQETQY
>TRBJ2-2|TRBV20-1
SAKSRDSNVPGELF
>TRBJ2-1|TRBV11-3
ASSLGGQGAPEQF
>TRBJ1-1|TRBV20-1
SARGAGSYTEAF
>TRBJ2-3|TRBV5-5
ASSFSGGPGDTQY
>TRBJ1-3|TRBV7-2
ASSLEGGSSGNTIY
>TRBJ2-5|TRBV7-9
ARIRSPETQY
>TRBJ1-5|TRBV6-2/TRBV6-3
ASLRGRGSSNQPQH
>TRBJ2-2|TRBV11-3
ASSLDPTPGLAGADGELF
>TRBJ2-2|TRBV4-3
ASSHGQGTGELF
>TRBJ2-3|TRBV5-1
ASSLAGRVTDTQY
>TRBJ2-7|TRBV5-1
ASSLLADYEQY
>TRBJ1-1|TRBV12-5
ASGRSLSAEAF
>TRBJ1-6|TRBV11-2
ASSLVRVSPLH
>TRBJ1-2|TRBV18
ASSPYTGAQDNYGYT
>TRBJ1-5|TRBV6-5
ASRYRVHQPQH
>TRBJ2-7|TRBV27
ASRGGIEQY
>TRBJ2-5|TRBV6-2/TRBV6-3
ASSYSGTEGETQY
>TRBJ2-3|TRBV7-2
ASSPLLYTTDTQY
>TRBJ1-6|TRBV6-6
ATGQGANSPLH
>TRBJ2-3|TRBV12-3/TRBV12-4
ASSRGVGARTDTQY
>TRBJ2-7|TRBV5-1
ASSLDRVFSYEQY